This T cell receptor beta chain was profiled in a study of blood T cell repertoires in COVID-19. Overall study context: The samples span acute and convalescent COVID-19 from the United States, Italy and Spain.

By proportion, this clone is medium-sized. Under the authors' procedure: Nucleated cell counts were estimated from reference gene primer amplification. Sequenced by immunoSEQ multiplex PCR; TCRdb stores in-frame clones only, minus some. V, J and clone size reflect that table, while D and trimming were determined from the DNA. Among 15,000 to 20,000 clones, roughly 89% were seen once, and the ten largest hold about 12%. Unmatched junction bases numbered 10, after V lost 7 bases and J lost 3 bases. The germline V gene has CDR1 SNHLY and CDR2 FYNNEI. The CDR3 contains 15 residues. The chain couples TRBV2 to TRBJ1-1; 8 bases line up with TRBD1. Sequenced material: peripheral blood. The clonotype originates from a man aged 60 to 75 with active COVID-19. CDR3 bases: TGTGCCAGCACTCATAGGACAGGGCGGGACACTGAAGCTTTCTTT. Its translation is CASTHRTGRDTEAFF.